A selection of T cell receptor beta chains follows, all from one sample in a study of T cells in Graves' hyperthyroidism and ophthalmopathy. TCRdb fed the multiplex PCR reads into MiXCR, producing one record per CDR3 protein. The table has about 600,000 distinct CDR3 sequences, approximately 14% seen once. The source material was blood. The origin of the receptors is a woman aged 50 to 60 with Graves' ophthalmopathy. The CDR3 runs from the conserved cysteine through the conserved F or W. Fields, in order: CDR3 protein, CDR3 DNA, J gene, V gene, D gene, clone size. D genes are given only for firm matches. Clone size is shown for a subset of rows, as once, few, many or a class of expanded clone.

CDR3: CASSLAAGITDTQYF; DNA: TGCGCCAGCAGCTTGGCGGCGGGGATCACAGATACGCAGTATTTT; J: TRBJ2-3; V: TRBV5-1; D: .; size: many
CDR3: CASSKGGIGGQETQYF; DNA: TGTGCCAGTAGTAAAGGGGGGATTGGGGGCCAAGAGACCCAGTACTTC; J: TRBJ2-5; V: TRBV19; D: .; size: .
CDR3: CSVEWGGRDYGYTF; DNA: TGCAGCGTTGAATGGGGGGGGAGGGACTATGGCTACACCTTC; J: TRBJ1-2; V: TRBV29-1; D: .; size: .
CDR3: CASSMGPNSYNGQFF; DNA: TGTGCCAGTAGTATGGGTCCGAACTCCTACAATGGGCAGTTCTTC; J: TRBJ2-1; V: TRBV19; D: .; size: .
CDR3: CSASRTSGLREQFF; DNA: TGCAGTGCTAGTAGGACTAGTGGCCTTCGGGAGCAGTTCTTC; J: TRBJ2-1; V: TRBV20-1; D: TRBD2; size: .
CDR3: CASSITGQTTSGRPYEQYF; DNA: TGTGCCAGCAGCATTACGGGACAAACGACTAGCGGGAGGCCCTACGAGCAGTACTTC; J: TRBJ2-7; V: TRBV11-1; D: TRBD2; size: many
CDR3: CASNFGREQFF; DNA: TGTGCCAGCAACTTTGGTCGTGAGCAGTTCTTC; J: TRBJ2-1; V: TRBV7-3; D: .; size: few
CDR3: CASSARDSYNSPLHF; DNA: TGTGCCAGCAGTGCCCGGGACAGTTATAATTCACCCCTCCACTTT; J: TRBJ1-6; V: TRBV2; D: TRBD1; size: many
CDR3: CSVEGPQGNYGYTF; DNA: TGCAGCGTTGAAGGCCCGCAGGGGAACTATGGCTACACCTTC; J: TRBJ1-2; V: TRBV29-1; D: .; size: .
CDR3: CASSLELLSPKYF; DNA: TGTGCCAGCAGCTTAGAACTTCTATCGCCAAAGTACTTC; J: TRBJ2-5; V: TRBV7-2; D: .; size: many
CDR3: CASSFQTNGYTF; DNA: TGTGCCAGCAGTTTCCAAACCAATGGCTACACCTTC; J: TRBJ1-2; V: TRBV12-3/TRBV12-4; D: .; size: many
CDR3: CSARGGGFEAFF; DNA: TGCAGTGCTAGAGGGGGAGGGTTTGAAGCTTTCTTT; J: TRBJ1-1; V: TRBV20-1; D: .; size: many
CDR3: CASSRSGSSYNEQFF; DNA: TGTGCCAGCAGCCGAAGCGGGAGCTCCTACAATGAGCAGTTCTTC; J: TRBJ2-1; V: TRBV12-3/TRBV12-4; D: TRBD2; size: many
CDR3: CASSSSFGSYEQYF; DNA: TGTGCCAGCAGCAGTAGTTTTGGCTCATACGAGCAGTACTTC; J: TRBJ2-7; V: TRBV6-1; D: .; size: many
CDR3: CASSLGLAGSETQYF; DNA: TGTGCCAGCAGCTTGGGACTAGCGGGATCAGAGACCCAGTACTTC; J: TRBJ2-5; V: TRBV5-8; D: TRBD2; size: many
CDR3: CSAKPSGRYNEQFF; DNA: TGCAGTGCCAAACCTAGCGGGAGGTACAATGAGCAGTTCTTC; J: TRBJ2-1; V: TRBV20-1; D: TRBD2; size: many
CDR3: CATSRDERVRYGYTF; DNA: TGTGCCACCAGCAGAGATGAGAGGGTTCGGTATGGCTACACCTTC; J: TRBJ1-2; V: TRBV15; D: .; size: many
CDR3: CASSPGGPPPNEQFF; DNA: TGTGCCAGCAGCCCGGGTGGACCTCCTCCTAATGAGCAGTTCTTC; J: TRBJ2-1; V: TRBV3-1; D: .; size: many
CDR3: CASSPGQVSTGELFF; DNA: TGTGCCAGCAGCCCAGGACAGGTTAGCACCGGGGAGCTGTTTTTT; J: TRBJ2-2; V: TRBV7-2; D: TRBD1; size: .
CDR3: CSAKTGAENTEAFF; DNA: TGCAGTGCCAAGACAGGGGCCGAGAACACTGAAGCTTTCTTT; J: TRBJ1-1; V: TRBV20-1; D: TRBD1; size: many
CDR3: CASSLEGSGRAWGNEQFF; DNA: TGCGCCAGCAGCTTGGAGGGTAGCGGGAGGGCCTGGGGGAATGAGCAGTTCTTC; J: TRBJ2-1; V: TRBV5-1; D: TRBD2; size: many
CDR3: CSARDRAAGNQETQYF; DNA: TGCAGTGCTAGAGATCGGGCCGCGGGGAACCAAGAGACCCAGTACTTC; J: TRBJ2-5; V: TRBV20-1; D: .; size: .
CDR3: CASSLTLDQPQHF; DNA: TGTGCCAGCAGTTTAACACTGGATCAGCCCCAGCATTTT; J: TRBJ1-5; V: TRBV28; D: .; size: .
CDR3: CASSEFHLGQYGYTF; DNA: TGTGCCAGCAGTGAATTCCATTTAGGACAGTATGGCTACACCTTC; J: TRBJ1-2; V: TRBV25-1; D: .; size: .
CDR3: CASSARRRGNYGYTF; DNA: TGTGCCAGCAGCGCCCGCCGCCGGGGGAACTATGGCTACACCTTC; J: TRBJ1-2; V: TRBV11-2; D: .; size: many
CDR3: CASSYRDSRYEQYF; DNA: TGTGCCAGCTCATACCGGGACAGCCGCTACGAGCAGTACTTC; J: TRBJ2-7; V: TRBV18; D: TRBD1; size: few
CDR3: CASSSGPAGPSYNEQFF; DNA: TGTGCCAGCAGTTCGGGACCAGCGGGACCGTCCTACAATGAGCAGTTCTTC; J: TRBJ2-1; V: TRBV6-9; D: TRBD2; size: .
CDR3: CASSPLQGPYEQYF; DNA: TGTGCCAGCTCACCTCTACAGGGACCCTACGAGCAGTACTTC; J: TRBJ2-7; V: TRBV18; D: .; size: many
CDR3: CASRVIAGETQYF; DNA: TGTGCCAGCAGGGTAATTGCTGGTGAGACCCAGTACTTC; J: TRBJ2-5; V: TRBV12-3/TRBV12-4; D: .; size: many
CDR3: CASSPRLPGQGHGYTF; DNA: TGTGCCAGCAGCCCACGACTACCGGGACAGGGCCATGGCTACACCTTC; J: TRBJ1-2; V: TRBV11-2; D: TRBD1; size: .
CDR3: CATSDLRGSHNEQFF; DNA: TGTGCCACCAGTGATTTGCGGGGGTCCCACAATGAGCAGTTCTTC; J: TRBJ2-1; V: TRBV24-1; D: .; size: few
CDR3: CASSLVSSGRTHEQYF; DNA: TGTGCCAGCAGCTTAGTCAGTAGCGGGAGAACCCACGAGCAGTACTTC; J: TRBJ2-7; V: TRBV11-3; D: TRBD2; size: many
CDR3: CSASASNSYTEAFF; DNA: TGCAGTGCTAGTGCCTCCAATTCGTACACTGAAGCTTTCTTT; J: TRBJ1-1; V: TRBV20-1; D: .; size: many
CDR3: CSARAWDRYNEQFF; DNA: TGCAGTGCTAGGGCCTGGGACAGGTACAATGAGCAGTTCTTC; J: TRBJ2-1; V: TRBV20-1; D: TRBD1; size: few
CDR3: CASSYPSAGGGEQFF; DNA: TGTGCCAGCAGTTACCCCTCAGCGGGAGGTGGTGAGCAGTTCTTC; J: TRBJ2-1; V: TRBV6-2/TRBV6-3; D: TRBD2; size: few
CDR3: CATSDLPRSNEQFF; DNA: TGTGCCACCAGTGATTTACCCAGGAGTAATGAGCAGTTCTTC; J: TRBJ2-1; V: TRBV24-1; D: .; size: few
CDR3: CASSLTGGADPFF; DNA: TGTGCTAGCAGTTTGACAGGGGGCGCCGATCCGTTCTTC; J: TRBJ2-1; V: TRBV7-7; D: TRBD1; size: many
CDR3: CASSQDAAADTIYF; DNA: TGCGCCAGCAGCCAAGACGCAGCGGCAGACACCATATATTTT; J: TRBJ1-3; V: TRBV4-1; D: .; size: .
CDR3: CASRQTGAYEQYF; DNA: TGCGCCAGCAGACAAACAGGGGCCTACGAGCAGTACTTC; J: TRBJ2-7; V: TRBV5-1; D: TRBD1; size: many
CDR3: CASSQGKWPGGASDTEAFF; DNA: TGTGCCAGCAGCCAAGGCAAATGGCCAGGGGGCGCCTCGGACACTGAAGCTTTCTTT; J: TRBJ1-1; V: TRBV14; D: TRBD1; size: many
CDR3: CSARDTQQARNQPQHF; DNA: TGCAGTGCTAGAGATACCCAACAGGCCCGCAATCAGCCCCAGCATTTT; J: TRBJ1-5; V: TRBV20-1; D: .; size: few
CDR3: CASSPATSVGREQFF; DNA: TGTGCCAGCTCACCTGCGACTAGCGTAGGACGTGAGCAGTTCTTC; J: TRBJ2-1; V: TRBV18; D: TRBD2; size: many
CDR3: CASSLMRNEQFF; DNA: TGCGCCAGCAGCTTGATGCGCAATGAGCAGTTCTTC; J: TRBJ2-1; V: TRBV5-1; D: .; size: many